This entry features one T cell receptor beta chain sequence. The antigen is not known. Separation from the approximately 690-subject first cohort characterized the roughly 130-subject validation cohort, to which the donors belonged. The CDR3 is 17 residues long. This specimen belongs to a study of cytomegalovirus exposure and HLA in healthy donors. Study results and caveats: Among TCR beta chains, those listed as cytomegalovirus-associated numbered roughly 150.

Only in-frame clones appear in the TCRdb table, and some are missing; sequencing was by immunoSEQ multiplex PCR. The table includes 40,000 to 60,000 clones, approximately 93% detected once. This sequence originates from a woman under 30 in good health and CMV-seropositive. The sequenced sample was PBMCs. V gene TRBV21-1 combines with J gene TRBJ2-4; TRBD2 is the table's D call, not checked against the DNA. TRBV21-1 is termed a pseudogene. CDR3 DNA: TGTGCCAGCAGCAAAGTTTTTGATAGCGGGGCAAAAAACATTCAGTACTTC. Its translation: CASSKVFDSGAKNIQYF.